The T cell receptor (beta chain) under discussion was sequenced for a study of PD-1 blockade in classical Hodgkin lymphoma. A remark on this clone: No antigen is known for it.

Clones were read by immunoSEQ multiplex PCR, and TCRdb kept only the in-frame ones, dropping some. The data hold about 33,000 clones, with 72% observed a single time. General study points: A reduction in baseline TCR diversity was reportedly seen in newly diagnosed patients relative to healthy donors. Only CD4+ TCR diversity, not CD8+, had risen significantly by C4D1.

The time point here: cycle 4 day 1 (C4D1), after five to seven weeks of nivolumab. All patients experienced relapse after autologous stem cell transplantation, and brentuximab vedotin exposure was variable. V lost 6 bases to trimming and J lost 4 bases; unmatched junction nucleotides: 11. The CDR3 sequence is 15 residues long. The germline gives CDR1 SGHDT, CDR2 YYEEEE. This receptor was identified in a human donor with classical Hodgkin lymphoma. The chain recombines TRBV5-6 with TRBJ1-2, with 8 positions matching TRBD1. The input for sequencing was peripheral blood mononuclear cells (PBMCs), taken before the fourth cycle of nivolumab. This CDR3 is CASILWTGRRYGYTF. CDR3 DNA sequence: TGTGCCAGCATCCTGTGGACAGGGAGACGCTATGGCTACACCTTC.